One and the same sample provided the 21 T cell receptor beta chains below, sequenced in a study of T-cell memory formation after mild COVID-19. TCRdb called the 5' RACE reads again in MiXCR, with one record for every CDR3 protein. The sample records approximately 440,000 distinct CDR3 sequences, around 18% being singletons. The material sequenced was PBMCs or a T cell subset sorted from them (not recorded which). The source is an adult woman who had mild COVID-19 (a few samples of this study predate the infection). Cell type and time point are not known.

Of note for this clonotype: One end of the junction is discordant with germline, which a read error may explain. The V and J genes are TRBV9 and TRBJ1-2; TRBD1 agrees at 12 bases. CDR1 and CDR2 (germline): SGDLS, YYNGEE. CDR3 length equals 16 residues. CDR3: CASSGPGQGAKYGYTF. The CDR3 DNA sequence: TGTGCCAGCAGCGGACCGGGACAGGGGGCTAAGTATGGCTACACCTTC.

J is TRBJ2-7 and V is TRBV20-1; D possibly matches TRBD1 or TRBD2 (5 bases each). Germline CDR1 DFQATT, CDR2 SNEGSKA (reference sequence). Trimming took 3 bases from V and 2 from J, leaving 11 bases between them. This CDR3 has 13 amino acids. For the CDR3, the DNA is TGCAGTGCTAGTCTGAAGGGACCCTACGAGCAGTACTTC. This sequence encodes CSASLKGPYEQYF.

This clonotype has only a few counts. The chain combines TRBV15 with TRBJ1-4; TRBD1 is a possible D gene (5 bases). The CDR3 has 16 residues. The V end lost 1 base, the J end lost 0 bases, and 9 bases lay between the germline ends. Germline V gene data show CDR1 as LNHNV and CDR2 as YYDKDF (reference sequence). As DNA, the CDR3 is TGTGCCACCAGCAGAGTTCCGGGGGCAACTAATGAAAAACTGTTTTTT. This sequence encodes CATSRVPGATNEKLFF.

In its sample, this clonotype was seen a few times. The CDR3 reads CASSPSASNTGELFF. In DNA, the CDR3 is TGTGCCAGCAGCCCTTCGGCCTCGAACACCGGGGAGCTGTTTTTT. This sequence joins TRBV3-1 and TRBJ2-2; D gene ambiguous. The germline gives CDR1 LGHDT, CDR2 YNNKEL (reference sequence). The CDR3 is 15 amino acids. The V end lost 4 bases, the J end lost 0 bases, and 9 bases lay between the germline ends.

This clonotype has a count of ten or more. CDR3 protein: CASSPRTSGGFYNEQFF. Written as DNA, the CDR3 is TGTGCCAGCAGTCCCCGGACTAGCGGGGGGTTTTACAATGAGCAGTTCTTC. The chain links TRBV12-3 or TRBV12-4 to TRBJ2-1, with 14 bases lining up with TRBD2. Germline trimming cut 5 bases from V and 4 bases from J; bases unmatched to any gene: 7. CDR3 length: 17 residues.

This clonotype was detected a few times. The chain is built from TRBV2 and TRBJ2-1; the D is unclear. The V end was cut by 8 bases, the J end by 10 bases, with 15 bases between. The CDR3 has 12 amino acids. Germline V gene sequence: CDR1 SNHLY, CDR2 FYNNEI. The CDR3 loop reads CASHGPPGEQFF. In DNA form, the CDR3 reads TGTGCCAGCCATGGGCCCCCCGGCGAGCAGTTCTTC.

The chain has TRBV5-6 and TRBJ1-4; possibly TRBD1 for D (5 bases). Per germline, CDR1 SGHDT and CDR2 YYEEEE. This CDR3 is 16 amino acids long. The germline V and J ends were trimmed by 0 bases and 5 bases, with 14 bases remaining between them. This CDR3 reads CASSLAPGTLNEKLFF. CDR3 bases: TGTGCCAGCAGCTTGGCCCCCGGGACCCTAAATGAAAAACTGTTTTTT.

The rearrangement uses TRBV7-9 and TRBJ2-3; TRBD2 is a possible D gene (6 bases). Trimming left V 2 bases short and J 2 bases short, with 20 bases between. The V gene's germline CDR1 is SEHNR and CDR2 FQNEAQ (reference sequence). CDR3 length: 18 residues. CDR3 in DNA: TGTGCCAGCAGCTTATTTGATGGCGGGACCCGATACACAGATACGCAGTATTTT. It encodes CASSLFDGGTRYTDTQYF. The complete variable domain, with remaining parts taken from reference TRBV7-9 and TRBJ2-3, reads DTGVSQNPRHKITKRGQNVTFRCDPISEHNRLYWYRQTLGQGPEFLTYFQNEAQLEKSRLLSDRFSAERPKGSFSTLEIQRTEQGDSAMYLCASSLFDGGTRYTDTQYFGPGTRLTVL.

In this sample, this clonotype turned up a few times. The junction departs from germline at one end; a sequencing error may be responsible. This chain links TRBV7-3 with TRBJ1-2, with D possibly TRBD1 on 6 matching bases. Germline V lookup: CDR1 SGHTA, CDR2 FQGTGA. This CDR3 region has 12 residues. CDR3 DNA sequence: TGTGCCAGCAGCCGAGGGTATGGACAGCTGAACTTC. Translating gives CASSRGYGQLNF. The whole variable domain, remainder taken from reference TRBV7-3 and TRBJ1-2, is GAGVSQTPSNKVTEKGKYVELRCDPISGHTALYWYRQSLGQGPEFLIYFQGTGAADDSGLPNDRFFAVRPEGSVSTLKIQRTERGDSAVYLCASSRGYGQLNFGSGTRLTVV.

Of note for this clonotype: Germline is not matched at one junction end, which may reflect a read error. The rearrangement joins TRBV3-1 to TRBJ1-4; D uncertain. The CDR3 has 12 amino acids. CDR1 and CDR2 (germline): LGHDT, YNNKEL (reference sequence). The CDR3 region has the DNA TGTGCCAGCGACGATAACACTGGAAAACTGTTTTTC. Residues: CASDDNTGKLFF.

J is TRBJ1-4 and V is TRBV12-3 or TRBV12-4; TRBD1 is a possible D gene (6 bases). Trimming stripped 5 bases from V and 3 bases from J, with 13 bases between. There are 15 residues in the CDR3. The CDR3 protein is CASSRQGMANEKLFF. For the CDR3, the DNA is TGTGCCAGCAGTCGGCAGGGGATGGCTAATGAAAAACTGTTTTTT.

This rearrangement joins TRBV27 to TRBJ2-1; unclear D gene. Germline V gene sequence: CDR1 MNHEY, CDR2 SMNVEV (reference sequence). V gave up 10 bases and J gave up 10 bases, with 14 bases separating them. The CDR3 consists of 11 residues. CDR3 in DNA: TGTGCCACCAGGTCCGGGTTCGAGCAGTTCTTC. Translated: CATRSGFEQFF.

Here the CDR3 DNA reads TGTGCCAGCAGCTTTTTGGAGACAGAAGAGACCCAGTACTTC. This encodes CASSFLETEETQYF. V is TRBV7-8 and J is TRBJ2-5; D might be TRBD1 (5 bases). Germline CDR1 SGHVS, CDR2 FQNEAQ. The CDR3 contains 14 residues. Trimming took 3 bases from V and 3 from J, leaving 11 bases between them.

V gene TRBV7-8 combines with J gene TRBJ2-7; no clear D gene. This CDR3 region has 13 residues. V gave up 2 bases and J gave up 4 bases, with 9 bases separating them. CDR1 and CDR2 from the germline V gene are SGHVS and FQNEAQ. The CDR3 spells CASSLNREYEQYF. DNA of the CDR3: TGTGCCAGCAGCTTAAATAGGGAATACGAGCAGTACTTC. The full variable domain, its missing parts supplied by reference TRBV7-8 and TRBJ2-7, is GAGVSQSPRYKVAKRGQDVALRCDPISGHVSLFWYQQALGQGPEFLTYFQNEAQLDKSGLPSDRFFAERPEGSVSTLKIQRTQQEDSAVYLCASSLNREYEQYFGPGTRLTVT.

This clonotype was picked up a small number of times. The CDR3 region has the DNA TGTGCCAGCAGCTTTGAGTTTACGGCTAAGTCACCCCTCCACTTT. Protein: CASSFEFTAKSPLHF. The chain recombines TRBV5-5 with TRBJ1-6, with D uncertain. The CDR3 loop spans 15 amino acids. Between the trimmed V and J ends, which lost 2 bases and 10 bases, there was a span of 16 bases. Germline CDR1 is SGHKS and CDR2 is YYEKEE (reference sequence).

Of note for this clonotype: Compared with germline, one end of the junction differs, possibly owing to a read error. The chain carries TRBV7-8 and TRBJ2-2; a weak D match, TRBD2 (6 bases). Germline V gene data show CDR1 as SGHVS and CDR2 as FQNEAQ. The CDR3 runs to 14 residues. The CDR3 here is CASSPGLGTGGLFF. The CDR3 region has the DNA TGTGCCAGCAGCCCGGGCTTGGGGACCGGGGGGCTGTTTTTT.

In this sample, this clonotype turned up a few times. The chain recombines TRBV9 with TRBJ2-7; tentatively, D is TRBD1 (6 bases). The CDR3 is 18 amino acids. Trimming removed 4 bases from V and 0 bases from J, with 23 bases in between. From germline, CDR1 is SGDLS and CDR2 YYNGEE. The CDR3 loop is CASSSHRDRPVSSYEQYF. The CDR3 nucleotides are TGTGCCAGCAGCTCACACCGAGACAGGCCAGTAAGCTCCTACGAGCAGTACTTC.

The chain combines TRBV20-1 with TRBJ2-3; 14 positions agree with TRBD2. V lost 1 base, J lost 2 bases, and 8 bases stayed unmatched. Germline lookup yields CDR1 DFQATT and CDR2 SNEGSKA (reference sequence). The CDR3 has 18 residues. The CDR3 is CSARVLGLAGDFTDTQYF. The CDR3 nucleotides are TGCAGTGCTAGAGTATTGGGACTAGCGGGGGATTTCACAGATACGCAGTATTTT.

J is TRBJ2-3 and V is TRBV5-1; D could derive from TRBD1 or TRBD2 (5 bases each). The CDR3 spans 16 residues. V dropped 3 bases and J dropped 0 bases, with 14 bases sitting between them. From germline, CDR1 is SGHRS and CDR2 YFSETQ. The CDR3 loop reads CASSSTGTPSTDTQYF. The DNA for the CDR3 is TGCGCCAGCAGCTCAACCGGGACGCCAAGCACAGATACGCAGTATTTT.

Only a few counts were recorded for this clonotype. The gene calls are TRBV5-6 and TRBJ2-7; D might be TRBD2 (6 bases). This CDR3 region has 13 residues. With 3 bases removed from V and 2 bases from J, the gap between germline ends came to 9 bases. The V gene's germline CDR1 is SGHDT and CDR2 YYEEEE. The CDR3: CASSSPSAYEQYF. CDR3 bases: TGTGCCAGCAGCTCTCCTAGCGCCTACGAGCAGTACTTC.

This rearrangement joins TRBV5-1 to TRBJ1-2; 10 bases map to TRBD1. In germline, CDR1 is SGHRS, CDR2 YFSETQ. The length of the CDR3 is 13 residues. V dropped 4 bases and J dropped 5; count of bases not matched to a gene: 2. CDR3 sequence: CASSGQGGYGYTF. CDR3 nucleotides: TGCGCCAGCAGCGGACAGGGGGGTTATGGCTACACCTTC.